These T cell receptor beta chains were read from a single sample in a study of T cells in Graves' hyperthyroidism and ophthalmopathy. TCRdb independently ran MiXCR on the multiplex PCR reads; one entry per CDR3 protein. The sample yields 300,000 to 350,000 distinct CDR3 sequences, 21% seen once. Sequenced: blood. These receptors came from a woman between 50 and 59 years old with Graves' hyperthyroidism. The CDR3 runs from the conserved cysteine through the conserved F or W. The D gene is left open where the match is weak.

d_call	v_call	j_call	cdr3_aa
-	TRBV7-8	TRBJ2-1	CASSLGAPGPEIYNEQFF
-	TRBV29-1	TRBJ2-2	CSFCEGGTGELFF
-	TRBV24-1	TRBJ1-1	CATSEYKGWAFF
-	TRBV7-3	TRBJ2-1	CASSVTESSYNEQFF
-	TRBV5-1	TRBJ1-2	CASSSRGSSYGYTF
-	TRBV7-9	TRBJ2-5	CASSLAEGVETQYF
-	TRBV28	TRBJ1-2	CASSDDTPNYGYTF
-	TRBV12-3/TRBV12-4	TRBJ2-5	CASSPRMRQETQYF
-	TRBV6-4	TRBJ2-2	CASSEVASATGELFF
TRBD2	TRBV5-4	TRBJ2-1	CASSPGLATLLYNEQFF
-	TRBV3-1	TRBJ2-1	CASSQFGRYNEQFF
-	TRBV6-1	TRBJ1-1	CASSSGTVLNTEAFF
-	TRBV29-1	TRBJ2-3	CSVEAGADTDTQYF
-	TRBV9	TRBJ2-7	CASSVGQNYEQYF
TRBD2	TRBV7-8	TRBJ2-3	CASSLLAGGTDTQYF
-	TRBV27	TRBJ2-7	CASSLSLTGTYEQYF
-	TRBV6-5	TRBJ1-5	CASSLGLTHSNQPQHF